A selection of T cell receptor beta chains follows, all from one sample in a study of T cells in Graves' hyperthyroidism and ophthalmopathy. One entry per CDR3 protein results from TCRdb running MiXCR on the multiplex PCR reads. In the table there are fewer than 650,000 distinct CDR3 sequences, roughly 15% of which are singletons. Material for sequencing was blood. The receptors originated from a woman between 40 and 50 years old with Graves' hyperthyroidism. Both conserved end residues are part of each CDR3. D genes are given only for firm matches. Size is omitted from some rows. Given values are once, few, many or a class for expanded clones.

d_call	v_call	j_call	clone_size	cdr3_aa	cdr3_nt
.	TRBV6-1	TRBJ1-2	many	CASSELGEGDGYTF	TGTGCCAGCAGCGAGTTAGGGGAAGGTGATGGCTACACCTTC
TRBD2	TRBV4-1	TRBJ2-5	many	CASSLRTSGIQETQYF	TGCGCCAGCAGCCTCCGGACTAGCGGGATCCAAGAGACCCAGTACTTC
TRBD2	TRBV28	TRBJ2-5	many	CASSSWTSGSAQETQYF	TGTGCCAGCAGTTCTTGGACTAGCGGGAGCGCACAAGAGACCCAGTACTTC
TRBD2	TRBV2	TRBJ2-7	many	CASRLLAGSEQYF	TGTGCCAGCAGATTATTAGCGGGCTCCGAGCAGTACTTC
TRBD2	TRBV29-1	TRBJ2-3	few	CSAGGVVPDTQYF	TGCAGCGCGGGGGGAGTGGTTCCAGATACGCAGTATTTT
TRBD2	TRBV19	TRBJ2-4	.	CASSMSGLASIQYF	TGTGCCAGTAGTATGTCGGGACTAGCCAGCATTCAGTACTTC
TRBD1	TRBV7-3	TRBJ2-7	.	CASSAGTGFGGQYF	TGTGCCAGCAGCGCCGGGACAGGGTTCGGCGGGCAGTACTTC
.	TRBV5-1	TRBJ1-3	many	CASSLGTGNTIYF	TGCGCCAGCAGCTTGGGGACTGGAAACACCATATATTTT
.	TRBV2	TRBJ2-5	many	CASSGESQWETQYF	TGTGCCAGCAGCGGGGAGTCTCAGTGGGAGACCCAGTACTTC
TRBD1	TRBV9	TRBJ2-1	.	CASSVAVVPGQGPSSYNEQFF	TGTGCCAGCAGCGTAGCGGTAGTTCCGGGACAGGGCCCGAGCTCCTACAATGAGCAGTTCTTC